The 17 T cell receptor beta chains below all came from one sample that was sequenced in a study of cytomegalovirus exposure and HLA in healthy donors. PCR involved 60 Vbeta and 13 Jbeta primers. Repertoires were generated with immunoSEQ multiplex PCR, while TCRdb's copy carries only in-frame clones and drops some. The profile covers approximately 150,000 clones, with over 60% appearing a single time and about 1.7% taken by the ten largest. The sequencing input was PBMCs. Every receptor here comes from a man aged 35 to 55 in good health and CMV-seronegative.

The rearrangement uses TRBV5-1 and TRBJ1-6, with 9 bases lining up with TRBD1. CDR3 length: 15 amino acids. V dropped 4 bases and J dropped 10; count of bases not matched to a gene: 9. Germline V gene sequence: CDR1 SGHRS, CDR2 YFSETQ. The CDR3 loop reads CASSRWDRVGSPLHF. CDR3 sequence (DNA): TGCGCCAGCAGCCGATGGGACAGGGTTGGCTCACCCCTCCACTTT.

The sample holds a few counts of this clone. This rearrangement joins TRBV4-3 to TRBJ2-7; TRBD1 matches 9 bases. The CDR3 length is 16 residues. CDR1 and CDR2 from the germline V gene are LGHNA and YSLEER. The trim removed 0 bases at V and 5 bases at J, leaving 8 bases unmatched. CDR3 sequence (DNA): TGCGCCAGCAGCCAAGACCCCGGGACAGGGTCCCACGAGCAGTACTTC. It codes for CASSQDPGTGSHEQYF.

The rearrangement joins TRBV7-3 to TRBJ1-1; maybe TRBD1 (5 bases). Trimming removed 1 base at V and 1 base at J, with 13 bases between. CDR1 is SGHTA and CDR2 is FQGTGA in the germline V gene. The CDR3 sequence is 16 residues long. CDR3 sequence: CASSLSPGRENTEAFF. The CDR3 DNA follows: TGTGCCAGCAGCTTAAGTCCAGGGAGGGAGAACACTGAAGCTTTCTTT.

This clone showed up just a few times. This sequence may be a read error, since a much larger clone differs from it by one base. The V and J genes are TRBV4-2 and TRBJ2-5; D is possibly TRBD2 (7 bases). Per germline, CDR1 LGHNA and CDR2 YNFKEQ. V was shortened by 5 bases and J by 3 bases, with 19 bases between the two germline ends. This CDR3 is built from 16 residues. CDR3 in amino acids: CASSSQGGEPEETQYF. The CDR3 nucleotides are TGTGCCAGCAGCAGTCAAGGGGGGGAGCCTGAAGAGACCCAGTACTTC.

The chain links TRBV6-5 to TRBJ2-7; 14 bases are a match to TRBD2. Germline CDR1 reads MNHEY; CDR2 reads SVGAGI. J lost 5 bases, V lost 6 bases, and 3 bases had no gene match. The CDR3 has 14 amino acids. The CDR3 sequence: CASRPGLAGDEQYF. The CDR3, as DNA: TGTGCCAGCAGACCGGGACTAGCGGGAGACGAGCAGTACTTC.

About this clone itself: Other DNA variants within this sample encode the same CDR3. The DNA of the CDR3 is TGTGCCAGCAGGGGTCCAGGGATCTTCTCTGAAGCTTTCTTT. It translates to CASRGPGIFSEAFF. The rearrangement uses TRBV28 and TRBJ1-1, with D perhaps matching TRBD1 (5 bases). The germline V and J ends were trimmed by 6 bases and 6 bases, with 17 bases remaining between them. This CDR3 has 14 amino acids. Germline values: CDR1 MDHEN, CDR2 SYDVKM. Complete variable domain (other parts from reference TRBV28 and TRBJ1-1): DVKVTQSSRYLVKRTGEKVFLECVQDMDHENMFWYRQDPGLGLRLIYFSYDVKMKEKGDIPEGYSVSREKKERFSLILESASTNQTSMYLCASRGPGIFSEAFFGQGTRLTVV.

The genes are TRBV6-6 and TRBJ2-1, with 10 bases aligning to TRBD2. CDR3 length equals 14 residues. The germline V gene encodes CDR1 MNHNY and CDR2 SVGAGI (reference sequence). Trimming cost V 6 bases and J 7 bases; bases outside gene matches: 6. This CDR3 reads CASSLSGGGNEQFF. Written as DNA, the CDR3 is TGTGCCAGCAGCCTCAGCGGGGGGGGGAATGAGCAGTTCTTC.

The CDR3 region has the DNA TGTGCCAGTAGTATGAGTACAGGGGCCCGGGAGACCCAGTACTTC. It specifies CASSMSTGARETQYF. The chain is built from TRBV19 and TRBJ2-5, with 7 bases that match TRBD1. The CDR3 contains 15 residues. Germline CDR1 LNHDA, CDR2 SQIVND (reference sequence). The ends lost 3 bases at V and 5 bases at J; junction bases unmatched: 9.

This clone was found once. This chain connects TRBV30 to TRBJ2-2; 8 bases are shared with TRBD1. The length of the CDR3 is 16 residues. Trimming at V came to 1 base and at J to 6 bases, leaving 10 bases not matched to a gene. Germline V gene sequence: CDR1 GTSNPN, CDR2 SVGIG (reference sequence). The chain's CDR3 is CAWSAPGGGWAGELFF. The CDR3 DNA sequence: TGTGCCTGGAGTGCCCCAGGGGGCGGGTGGGCCGGGGAGCTGTTTTTT. Full variable domain (rest looked up from reference TRBV30 and TRBJ2-2): SQTIHQWPATLVQPVGSPLSLECTVEGTSNPNLYWYRQAAGRGLQLLFYSVGIGQISSEVPQNLSASRPQDRQFILSSKKLLLSDSGFYLCAWSAPGGGWAGELFFGEGSRLTVL.

The chain combines TRBV5-1 with TRBJ2-7, with D maybe TRBD2 (6 bases). Germline CDR1 is SGHRS and CDR2 is YFSETQ. There are 13 residues in the CDR3. Trimming pared 8 bases from V and 4 bases from J, leaving 16 bases between. This CDR3 reads CASSIGSEYEQYF. The CDR3 DNA reads TGCGCCAGTTCAATCGGGAGTGAGTACGAGCAGTACTTC.

About this clone itself: A read error may account for a junction end that differs from germline. The chain's CDR3 is CSARTDAQYF. In DNA, the CDR3 is TGCAGTGCTAGAACAGATGCGCAGTATTTT. The chain carries TRBV20-1 and TRBJ2-3; D gene ambiguous. The CDR3 has 10 residues. The germline V gene encodes CDR1 DFQATT and CDR2 SNEGSKA (reference sequence).

This sequence joins TRBV5-5 and TRBJ1-1; 9 nucleotides line up with TRBD1. Germline lookup yields CDR1 SGHKS and CDR2 YYEKEE (reference sequence). The V segment lost 3 bases and the J segment 1 base; nucleotides outside the gene matches: 1. The CDR3 has 14 residues. The CDR3 DNA reads as TGTGCCAGCAGCTCGGGACAGGGGAACACTGAAGCTTTCTTT. It codes for CASSSGQGNTEAFF.

The rearrangement uses TRBV18 and TRBJ1-2; 11 bases fit TRBD1. The ends lost 6 bases at V and 10 bases at J; junction bases unmatched: 7. In germline, CDR1 is KGHSH, CDR2 LQKENI. The CDR3 extends over 13 amino acids. CDR3 DNA: TGTGCCAGCTCGCCCGGACAGGGGGCGGACTACACCTTC. Amino acid sequence: CASSPGQGADYTF.

This clone was seen only a few times. This chain connects TRBV5-4 to TRBJ1-2; TRBD1 is a possible D gene (6 bases). The CDR3 has 14 residues. V was pared by 1 base and J by 12 bases, with 19 bases between. Germline V lookup: CDR1 SGHNT, CDR2 YYREEE (reference sequence). The CDR3 nucleotides read TGTGCCAGCAGCTTGAGGGGGGGCGATCTAACGGACACCTTC. Translated: CASSLRGGDLTDTF.

The V and J genes are TRBV7-9 and TRBJ2-1; TRBD2 matches at 7 bases. Germline lookup yields CDR1 SEHNR and CDR2 FQNEAQ (reference sequence). Germline trimming cut 5 bases from V and 6 bases from J; bases unmatched to any gene: 10. This CDR3 spans 15 amino acids. The CDR3, as DNA: TGTGCCAGCAGCATCCTTAATGGGAGGGCCAATGAGCAGTTCTTC. Translated, it gives CASSILNGRANEQFF.

The chain joins TRBV11-1 to TRBJ2-3, with TRBD2 matching 15 bases. This CDR3 region has 17 residues. The junction had 4 bases not matched to a gene; V was cut back by 6 bases and J by 0 bases. Germline assignment: CDR1 SGHAT and CDR2 FQDESV (reference sequence). This CDR3 is CASSSGTSGGSTDTQYF. The CDR3 DNA follows: TGTGCCAGCAGTTCCGGGACTAGCGGGGGGAGCACAGATACGCAGTATTTT.

The gene calls are TRBV5-1 and TRBJ2-1, with 9 bases lining up with TRBD2. The CDR3 is 14 residues long. The germline CDR1 and CDR2 sequences are SGHRS and YFSETQ. The trim removed 4 bases at V and 7 bases at J, leaving 6 bases unmatched. In nucleotides, the CDR3 is TGCGCCAGCAGCCGTGGCGGGGGGGGTAATGAGCAGTTCTTC. Protein product: CASSRGGGGNEQFF. Using reference TRBV5-1 and TRBJ2-1 for the parts outside the CDR3, the full variable domain is KAGVTQTPRYLIKTRGQQVTLSCSPISGHRSVSWYQQTPGQGLQFLFEYFSETQRNKGNFPGRFSGRQFSNSRSEMNVSTLELGDSALYLCASSRGGGGNEQFFGPGTRLTVL.